This TCR beta chain was observed in a study of shared clonotypes between healthy human individuals. About the study: There were three CD4 naive, three CD4 memory, two CD8 naive and one CD8 memory plates per donor. Study-level points and caveats: Estimated clonotype richness was generally higher in naive than memory subsets. Clonotypes which were not shared had lower generation probabilities than clonotypes that all four donors shared.

A remark on this clone: The antigen is not known.

The test was conducted at deep level. This table comes from immunoSEQ multiplex PCR, and its TCRdb copy is limited to in-frame clones, with some not included. The profile shows about 1 million clones, approximately 70% of them singletons. The specimen was memory CD4+ T cells sorted from blood. Subset indicated: CD45RA-negative fraction. The source of this sequence is a man younger than 35 in good health.

The CDR3 DNA is TGTGCCAGCAGCTCGACCCCCCAGGGCTCCTACGAGCAGTACTTC. Encoded protein: CASSSTPQGSYEQYF. The chain employs TRBV11-2 and TRBJ2-7; TRBD1 is a possible D gene (5 bases). The V and J ends lost 4 bases and 0 bases respectively, with 13 bases between them. The CDR3 sequence is 15 residues long. Germline V gene lookup returns CDR1 SGHAT and CDR2 FQNNGV. Full variable domain (remainder filled in from reference TRBV11-2 and TRBJ2-7): EAGVAQSPRYKIIEKRQSVAFWCNPISGHATLYWYQQILGQGPKLLIQFQNNGVVDDSQLPKDRFSAERLKGVDSTLKIQPAKLEDSAVYLCASSSTPQGSYEQYFGPGTRLTVT.